This passage covers 25 T cell receptor beta chains from one sample sequenced in a study of blood T cell repertoires in COVID-19. The method was immunoSEQ multiplex PCR; TCRdb's version includes in-frame clones alone and lacks a portion of them. The data contain about 250,000 clones, 85% to 90% of them singletons. What was sequenced was PBMCs or T cells enriched from blood (not recorded which). These receptor sequences come from a man aged 35 to 55 who had recovered from COVID-19.

This clone came up a few times. V is TRBV5-6 and J is TRBJ2-7; maybe TRBD2 (6 bases). The CDR3 extends over 18 amino acids. The V gene's germline CDR1 is SGHDT and CDR2 YYEEEE. V lost 4 bases and J lost 3, with 26 bases in between. The CDR3 DNA reads TGTGCCAGCAGCCCTGGCCCGGTCCGGGGGACGTTCGGCTACGAGCAGTACTTC. Protein product: CASSPGPVRGTFGYEQYF.

J is TRBJ1-1 and V is TRBV19; TRBD1 matches at 9 bases. The CDR3 length is 16 residues. V was pared by 5 bases and J by 1 base, with 8 bases of the junction left unmatched. Germline assignment: CDR1 LNHDA and CDR2 SQIVND (reference sequence). CDR3 sequence reads: CASSDNTGGGNTEAFF. As DNA, the CDR3 is TGTGCCAGTAGTGACAACACAGGGGGCGGGAACACTGAAGCTTTCTTT.

This chain links TRBV21-1 with TRBJ1-2; the table's D call, TRBD1, was not checked against the DNA. TRBV21-1 is a documented pseudogene. The CDR3 runs to 15 residues. DNA for the CDR3: TGTGCCAGCAGCCCACGGACAGGGGGCCCCTATGGCTACACCTTC. Protein: CASSPRTGGPYGYTF.

The chain couples TRBV3-1 (or the pseudogene TRBV3-2) to TRBJ1-3; TRBD1 matches at 10 bases. J gave up 3 bases and V 9 bases, and 11 bases lay outside the gene matches. This CDR3 contains 16 residues. In germline, CDR1 is LGHDT, CDR2 YNNKEL (reference sequence). The CDR3 DNA sequence: TGTGCCAGTTCTAGTCCGGGACAGGGGATTGGAAACACCATATATTTT. This codes for CASSSPGQGIGNTIYF.

The chain combines TRBV27 with TRBJ1-1; D not certain. Trimming left V 7 bases short and J 7 bases short, with 16 bases between. CDR1 and CDR2 from the germline V gene are MNHEY and SMNVEV (reference sequence). This CDR3 has 13 residues. The chain's CDR3 is CASTSNPGVEAFF. For the CDR3, the DNA is TGTGCCAGCACCTCCAACCCCGGTGTTGAAGCTTTCTTT.

The V call is TRBV28, the J call TRBJ1-1, with 8 nucleotides matching TRBD1. The CDR3 has 15 amino acids. Germline lookup yields CDR1 MDHEN and CDR2 SYDVKM. The junction had 6 bases not matched to a gene; V was cut back by 4 bases and J by 2 bases. The CDR3: CASSSSGGLNTEAFF. The CDR3, as DNA: TGTGCCAGCAGTTCATCAGGGGGCTTAAACACTGAAGCTTTCTTT.

The rearrangement joins TRBV19 to TRBJ2-5; 10 bases map to TRBD2. The CDR3 is 17 residues long. In germline, CDR1 is LNHDA, CDR2 SQIVND (reference sequence). V lost 5 bases and J lost 0; bases outside the gene matches: 9. The CDR3 DNA is TGTGCCAGTAGTCTGCTAGCGGGGGACTATCACCAAGAGACCCAGTACTTC. Protein product: CASSLLAGDYHQETQYF.

This clone was seen just once. A read error may produce the germline difference seen at one junction end. The chain has TRBV9 and TRBJ2-3, with D possibly matching TRBD2 (5 bases). Looked up from germline, CDR1 is SGDLS and CDR2 is YYNGEE. The CDR3 covers 15 residues. The CDR3 DNA reads as TGTGCCAGCAGCGTAGGTTCGGACTCCACAAATACGCAGTATTTT. As protein: CASSVGSDSTNTQYF.

The chain uses TRBV7-2 and TRBJ1-2, with D perhaps TRBD1 (6 bases). CDR1 SGHTA and CDR2 FQGNSA come from the germline V gene. The CDR3 spans 14 residues. Trimming took 5 bases from V and 5 from J, leaving 15 bases between them. CDR3 nucleotides: TGTGCCAGCAGCAGGGTGGGGGCAGGTTATGGCTACACCTTC. The encoded protein is CASSRVGAGYGYTF. The full variable domain, with the rest looked up from reference TRBV7-2 and TRBJ1-2, is GAGVSQSPSNKVTEKGKDVELRCDPISGHTALYWYRQSLGQGLEFLIYFQGNSAPDKSGLPSDRFSAERTGGSVSTLTIQRTQQEDSAVYLCASSRVGAGYGYTFGSGTRLTVV.

The chain employs TRBV10-3 and TRBJ2-7, with D maybe TRBD2 (6 bases). CDR1 and CDR2 (germline): ENHRY, SYGVKD. The CDR3 runs to 11 residues. V lost 0 bases and J lost 9, with 6 bases in between. The CDR3 coding sequence is TGTGCCATCAGTGAGTCGGGGGGGCAGTACTTC. It is translated as CAISESGGQYF.

The J gene is TRBJ2-3, the V gene TRBV4-3; possible D gene TRBD1, 5 bases. Looked up from germline, CDR1 is LGHNA and CDR2 is YSLEER. CDR3 length: 14 amino acids. The V end was cut by 0 bases, the J end by 9 bases, with 13 bases between. The DNA of the CDR3 is TGCGCCAGCAGCCAAGATACAGGCGGCTCAACGCAGTATTTT. It codes for CASSQDTGGSTQYF.

This chain uses TRBV27 with TRBJ1-1; 8 bases are a match to TRBD1. The CDR3 contains 16 residues. V lost 5 bases to trimming and J lost 1 base; unmatched junction nucleotides: 9. The germline V gene encodes CDR1 MNHEY and CDR2 SMNVEV (reference sequence). The CDR3 bases are TGTGCCAGCAGTCCAGGGACAGGAAGACCGAACACTGAAGCTTTCTTT. Amino acids: CASSPGTGRPNTEAFF.

The CDR3 region has the DNA TGTGCCAGCAGCATTGGACAGGGCTATGGCTACACCTTC. Translated: CASSIGQGYGYTF. This chain links TRBV7-2 with TRBJ1-2; 8 nucleotides match TRBD1. Trimming took 5 bases from V and 4 from J; bases not matched to a gene: 3. The CDR3 covers 13 residues. CDR1 SGHTA and CDR2 FQGNSA come from the germline V gene.

This chain uses TRBV4-2 with TRBJ1-1, with 7 bases matching TRBD1. V was pared by 5 bases and J by 0 bases, with 6 bases of the junction left unmatched. The germline gives CDR1 LGHNA, CDR2 YNFKEQ. The CDR3 has 15 residues. CDR3 DNA: TGTGCCAGCAGCGCAGAGACAGGGATGAACACTGAAGCTTTCTTT. This translates into CASSAETGMNTEAFF.

The chain uses TRBV28 and TRBJ2-7; 8 bases line up with TRBD2. V lost 5 bases, J lost 5 bases, and 14 bases stayed unmatched. In germline, CDR1 is MDHEN, CDR2 SYDVKM. The CDR3 contains 16 residues. DNA of the CDR3: TGTGCCAGCAGTCTGCTAGCGGAGCGGGGGAGGGACGAGCAGTACTTC. It encodes CASSLLAERGRDEQYF.

This clone was recorded only once. The V and J genes are TRBV30 and TRBJ1-2; D possibly corresponds to TRBD1 (6 bases). This CDR3 has 14 amino acids. CDR1 and CDR2 from the germline V gene are GTSNPN and SVGIG (reference sequence). Trimming pared 5 bases from V and 5 bases from J, leaving 18 bases between. CDR3 region: CAWRLTGAIYGYTF. In nucleotides, the CDR3 is TGTGCCTGGCGTTTGACAGGAGCGATATATGGCTACACCTTC. Full variable domain (rest looked up from reference TRBV30 and TRBJ1-2): SQTIHQWPATLVQPVGSPLSLECTVEGTSNPNLYWYRQAAGRGLQLLFYSVGIGQISSEVPQNLSASRPQDRQFILSSKKLLLSDSGFYLCAWRLTGAIYGYTFGSGTRLTVV.

The chain couples TRBV27 to TRBJ2-3; 9 nucleotides match TRBD2. Per the germline V gene, CDR1 is MNHEY and CDR2 is SMNVEV (reference sequence). This CDR3 is 15 amino acids long. V was pared by 5 bases and J by 7 bases, with 10 bases of the junction left unmatched. This CDR3 reads CASSPFAGGPNTQYF. In DNA, the CDR3 is TGTGCCAGCAGTCCGTTCGCGGGAGGGCCGAATACGCAGTATTTT.

The chain joins TRBV4-1 to TRBJ1-1, with TRBD1 matching 8 bases. The length of the CDR3 is 16 residues. Germline-derived CDR1 and CDR2 are MGHRA and YSYEKL. Trimming took 4 bases from V and 4 from J; bases not matched to a gene: 11. CDR3 amino acids: CASSLGQGVIGTEAFF. CDR3 DNA: TGCGCCAGCAGCCTCGGACAGGGCGTCATTGGCACTGAAGCTTTCTTT.

The CDR3 coding sequence is TGTGCCAGTAGGGACATAACCTCCCTTGGGGAGACCCAGTACTTC. It encodes CASRDITSLGETQYF. The rearrangement joins TRBV19 to TRBJ2-5, with D perhaps TRBD1 (5 bases). There are 15 residues in the CDR3. Germline-derived CDR1 and CDR2 are LNHDA and SQIVND (reference sequence). V shed 6 bases and J shed 5 bases, with 19 bases lying between them. Full variable domain (remainder filled in from reference TRBV19 and TRBJ2-5): DGGITQSPKYLFRKEGQNVTLSCEQNLNHDAMYWYRQDPGQGLRLIYYSQIVNDFQKGDIAEGYSVSREKKESFPLTVTSAQKNPTAFYLCASRDITSLGETQYFGPGTRLLVL.

On this clone: Within the sample, other DNA sequences also encode this same CDR3. The chain links TRBV6-5 to TRBJ1-1, with D perhaps matching TRBD1 (6 bases). Germline assignment: CDR1 MNHEY and CDR2 SVGAGI. V dropped 5 bases and J dropped 0 bases, with 10 bases sitting between them. The CDR3 covers 14 residues. The CDR3 DNA reads as TGTGCCAGCAGTCCGGGACAAGTGAACACTGAAGCTTTCTTT. Its protein is CASSPGQVNTEAFF.

The chain links TRBV19 to TRBJ2-1, with 8 bases lining up with TRBD2. Per the germline V gene, CDR1 is LNHDA and CDR2 is SQIVND (reference sequence). The junction had 3 bases not matched to a gene; V was cut back by 5 bases and J by 0 bases. CDR3 length: 15 residues. CDR3: CASSLSGSSYNEQFF. The CDR3 DNA reads TGTGCCAGTAGTTTAAGCGGGAGCTCCTACAATGAGCAGTTCTTC.

This clone was observed a single time. The chain combines TRBV4-3 with TRBJ2-3; 7 nucleotides match TRBD2. CDR1 and CDR2 (germline): LGHNA, YSLEER. This CDR3 comprises 17 residues. With V trimmed by 0 bases and J by 4 bases, 10 bases remained unmatched. Written as DNA, the CDR3 is TGCGCCAGCAGCCAAGATTTTCACCAGGGAGGGGCAGATACGCAGTATTTT. Its protein product is CASSQDFHQGGADTQYF.

This clone was seen just once. The V and J genes are TRBV9 and TRBJ2-1, with 7 bases fitting TRBD2. The CDR3 is made up of 15 amino acids. J was trimmed by 4 bases and V by 2 bases; bases with no gene match: 6. From germline, CDR1 is SGDLS and CDR2 YYNGEE. The CDR3: CASSVGGEPYNEQFF. CDR3 coding DNA: TGTGCCAGCAGCGTGGGGGGGGAACCATACAATGAGCAGTTCTTC.

The CDR3, as DNA: TGTGCCACCAGTGATTGGAAAGGGGGAAGATACAATGAGCAGTTCTTC. As protein: CATSDWKGGRYNEQFF. This chain joins TRBV24-1 and TRBJ2-1; D possibly corresponds to TRBD1 (6 bases). V lost 2 bases to trimming and J lost 4 bases, with 14 bases between them. This CDR3 contains 16 residues. Germline V lookup: CDR1 KGHDR, CDR2 SFDVKD.

This sequence joins TRBV5-4 and TRBJ1-2, with TRBD1 matching 12 bases. This CDR3 region has 16 residues. Trimming cost V 7 bases and J 3 bases; bases outside gene matches: 10. The V gene's germline CDR1 is SGHNT and CDR2 YYREEE (reference sequence). The CDR3 bases are TGTGCCAGCGGACCCGGGACAGGGGGCGCGTACTATGGCTACACCTTC. This sequence encodes CASGPGTGGAYYGYTF.